The next 4 T cell receptor beta chains were all read from a single sample in a study of CD8 T cells in Susac syndrome. RNA, at about 0.45 to 1 ug, was reverse transcribed with random hexamers. MiXCR, applied by TCRdb to the immunoSEQ multiplex PCR reads, yields one record per CDR3 protein. The table includes 150,000 to 200,000 distinct CDR3 sequences, roughly 92% detected once. Sequences were obtained from CD4+ T cells from PBMCs. These receptors came from a human donor with multiple sclerosis.

This clonotype came up once. The chain combines TRBV28 with TRBJ1-2, with a possible D match to TRBD1 (6 bases). Germline CDR1 is MDHEN and CDR2 is SYDVKM. The CDR3 has 16 residues. V lost 3 bases and J lost 2, with 16 bases in between. CDR3: CASSFPATGVNYGYTF. The CDR3 DNA is TGTGCCAGCAGTTTCCCCGCGACAGGAGTGAACTATGGCTACACCTTC.

The J gene is TRBJ2-3, the V gene TRBV4-1; 9 bases agree with TRBD2. The germline V gene has CDR1 MGHRA and CDR2 YSYEKL. CDR3 length equals 15 residues. The V segment lost 2 bases and the J segment 1 base; nucleotides outside the gene matches: 1. The CDR3 coding sequence is TGCGCCAGCAGCCAAAGGACTAGCGGCACAGATACGCAGTATTTT. Translation gives CASSQRTSGTDTQYF.

This chain connects TRBV20-1 to TRBJ2-7, with TRBD2 identical over 13 bases. The CDR3 is 14 amino acids. The germline CDR1 and CDR2 sequences are DFQATT and SNEGSKA (reference sequence). Trimming at V came to 7 bases and at J to 3 bases, leaving 6 bases not matched to a gene. Here the CDR3 reads CSGSTSGRFYEQYF. The CDR3 DNA follows: TGCAGTGGCTCGACTAGCGGGAGGTTCTACGAGCAGTACTTC.

This chain joins TRBV15 and TRBJ1-1; D is unclear. Trimming left V 0 bases short and J 10 bases short, with 12 bases between. This CDR3 comprises 13 residues. Germline CDR1 reads LNHNV; CDR2 reads YYDKDF (reference sequence). The CDR3 DNA follows: TGTGCCACCAGCAGAGATCTGGGTGAGGGAGCTTTCTTT. Amino acid sequence: CATSRDLGEGAFF.